These 29 T cell receptor beta chains were all obtained from the same sample, sequenced in a study of response to subunit inactivated influenza vaccine. TCRdb reprocessed the RT-PCR reads with MiXCR, giving one entry per CDR3 protein. Found here are about 520,000 distinct CDR3 sequences, 9.5% to 12% of them singletons; the top ten hold roughly 12%. The sample was PBMCs from blood, taken roughly 47 days after vaccination. The origin of the receptors is a man aged 50 or older who received an inactivated influenza vaccine.

This clonotype has a handful of counts. The rearrangement links TRBV6-2 or TRBV6-3 to TRBJ1-5; 8 positions agree with TRBD1. CDR1 and CDR2 from the germline V gene are MNHEY and SVGEGT. Unmatched junction bases numbered 4, after V lost 0 bases and J lost 3 bases. The CDR3 sequence is 16 residues long. CDR3 in DNA: TGTGCCAGCAGTTACTCGATGACAGGGGACAATCAGCCCCAGCATTTT. Residues: CASSYSMTGDNQPQHF.

This clonotype was seen more than once but under ten times. J is TRBJ2-3 and V is TRBV18; 8 positions match TRBD1. The J segment lost 6 bases and the V segment lost 6 bases, leaving 11 bases of the junction unmatched. The V gene's germline CDR1 is KGHSH and CDR2 LQKENI. This CDR3 is 15 amino acids long. CDR3 region: CASSPWTGKTDTQYF. Written as DNA, the CDR3 is TGTGCCAGCTCCCCCTGGACAGGGAAGACGGATACGCAGTATTTT.

Many counts were recorded for this clonotype. V is TRBV12-3 or TRBV12-4 and J is TRBJ1-4; 10 positions match TRBD1. Trimming took 4 bases from V and 6 from J; bases not matched to a gene: 5. The CDR3 length is 15 residues. CDR3 protein: CASSSGQGSHEKLFF. The CDR3, as DNA: TGTGCCAGCAGTTCGGGACAGGGGAGTCATGAAAAACTGTTTTTT.

This clonotype was seen only a few times. The chain is built from TRBV6-1 and TRBJ1-1; weak D call: TRBD1 (5 bases). V was clipped by 6 bases and J by 11 bases, with 19 bases between them. The CDR3 totals 13 residues. Per germline, CDR1 MNHNS and CDR2 SASEGT. CDR3 in DNA: TGTGCCAGCAGATGGGACCCGACAAGTGGGGCTTTCTTT. This encodes CASRWDPTSGAFF.

V and J are TRBV24-1 and TRBJ2-5; D gene uncertain. Looked up from germline, CDR1 is KGHDR and CDR2 is SFDVKD. The V end lost 0 bases, the J end lost 7 bases, and 11 bases lay between the germline ends. The CDR3 runs to 14 residues. DNA for the CDR3: TGTGCCACCAGTGATTTGGCAGCGCCCGGGACCCAGTACTTC. It yields the protein CATSDLAAPGTQYF.

This clonotype was detected only a few times. J is TRBJ2-7 and V is TRBV29-1, with D possibly called TRBD1 or TRBD2 (7 bases each). There are 12 residues in the CDR3. Germline CDR1 SQVTM, CDR2 ANQGSEA. V was cut by 3 bases and J by 9 bases, with 15 bases left in between. CDR3 sequence (DNA): TGCAGCGTTGACAGGGGGAGGGGGGCGCAGTACTTC. As protein: CSVDRGRGAQYF.

At least ten counts were recorded for this clonotype. This rearrangement joins TRBV20-1 to TRBJ2-1; 8 bases line up with TRBD1. The CDR3 extends over 15 amino acids. V dropped 3 bases and J dropped 4; count of bases not matched to a gene: 8. In germline, CDR1 is DFQATT, CDR2 SNEGSKA (reference sequence). The CDR3 region has the DNA TGCAGTGCTAGTCAGGTTACAGGGGGATACAATGAGCAGTTCTTC. It encodes CSASQVTGGYNEQFF.

This clonotype was counted a few times. The genes are TRBV6-6 and TRBJ1-2; D may be TRBD1 (6 bases). Trimming took 6 bases from V and 7 from J, leaving 12 bases between them. The CDR3 covers 12 residues. Germline V gene lookup returns CDR1 MNHNY and CDR2 SVGAGI (reference sequence). In nucleotides, the CDR3 is TGTGCCAGCAGACAGAACAGGGTTGGCTACACCTTC. As protein: CASRQNRVGYTF.

V gene TRBV6-1 combines with J gene TRBJ1-2; 8 bases fit TRBD1. The V gene's germline CDR1 is MNHNS and CDR2 SASEGT. The V segment lost 6 bases and the J segment 0 bases; nucleotides outside the gene matches: 9. The CDR3 consists of 16 residues. The CDR3 DNA follows: TGTGCCAGCAGGTCACAGGGGGAGCAGCCTAACTATGGCTACACCTTC. Protein sequence: CASRSQGEQPNYGYTF.

There are many counts of this clonotype. The V gene is TRBV7-2, the J gene TRBJ2-3; D not certain. The CDR3 runs to 12 residues. CDR1 and CDR2 from the germline V gene are SGHTA and FQGNSA. Deletions cut 2 bases from V and 5 bases from J, with 5 bases between. CDR3 amino acids: CASSLMGDTQYF. DNA of the CDR3: TGTGCCAGCAGCTTAATGGGAGATACGCAGTATTTT.

This clonotype was seen more than once but under ten times. CDR3 protein: CSARRREAGTGELFF. Written as DNA, the CDR3 is TGCAGTGCTAGACGGCGGGAGGCGGGCACCGGGGAGCTGTTTTTT. This chain links TRBV20-1 with TRBJ2-2, with 8 bases aligning to TRBD2. The CDR3 consists of 15 residues. The germline gives CDR1 DFQATT, CDR2 SNEGSKA (reference sequence). V was clipped by 2 bases and J by 4 bases; unmatched bases: 6.

This clonotype has just a few counts. In nucleotides, the CDR3 is TGTGCCAGCAGGGCGGAGCAGGGAGGCTACGAGCAGTACTTC. It translates to CASRAEQGGYEQYF. The J gene is TRBJ2-7, the V gene TRBV4-2; a possible D gene is TRBD2 (6 bases). In germline, CDR1 is LGHNA, CDR2 YNFKEQ. Trimming left V 6 bases short and J 3 bases short, with 15 bases between. The CDR3 is 14 residues long.

Points on this clonotype: Possible read error: a much larger clone is one base away. Written as DNA, the CDR3 is TGCGCCAGCAGCTTGGGCAGGGTCGGCACTCAAGCTTTCTTT. It encodes CASSLGRVGTQAFF. The V call is TRBV5-1, the J call TRBJ1-1, with a weak D call TRBD1 (5 bases). CDR1 is SGHRS and CDR2 is YFSETQ in the germline V gene. The CDR3 has 14 amino acids.

As for this clonotype: At one boundary the junction diverges from the germline segment, which might be a read error. The chain has TRBV6-1 and TRBJ2-5; 8 bases are shared with TRBD2. CDR1 MNHNS and CDR2 SASEGT come from the germline V gene. The CDR3 spans 14 residues. This CDR3 reads CASRRLAFQETQHF. The CDR3 nucleotides are TGTGCCAGCAGACGACTAGCGTTCCAAGAGACCCAGCACTTC.

Ten or more counts support this clonotype. The rearrangement joins TRBV21-1 to TRBJ2-1; TRBD1, the D gene given by the table, was not confirmed from the DNA. TRBV21-1 represents a pseudogene. The CDR3 totals 14 residues. This CDR3 reads CASPCRVACNEQFF. For the CDR3, the DNA is TGTGCCAGCCCTTGCCGGGTAGCTTGCAATGAGCAGTTCTTC.

The chain recombines TRBV20-1 with TRBJ2-3; 12 bases match TRBD2. V was pared by 0 bases and J by 4 bases, with 5 bases of the junction left unmatched. This CDR3 is built from 16 residues. Germline V gene data show CDR1 as DFQATT and CDR2 as SNEGSKA (reference sequence). The chain's CDR3 is CSAREPSGGASDTQYF. The DNA for the CDR3 is TGCAGTGCTAGAGAACCTAGCGGGGGGGCCTCAGATACGCAGTATTTT.

The J gene is TRBJ1-1, the V gene TRBV29-1, with a weak D call TRBD1 (6 bases). With 7 bases removed from V and 0 bases from J, the gap between germline ends came to 15 bases. The germline gives CDR1 SQVTM, CDR2 ANQGSEA. The CDR3 totals 14 residues. The CDR3 here is CSGKQGTMNTEAFF. The CDR3, as DNA: TGCAGCGGTAAACAGGGAACGATGAACACTGAAGCTTTCTTT. Together with reference TRBV29-1 and TRBJ1-1, the CDR3 gives the full variable domain: SAVISQKPSRDICQRGTSLTIQCQVDSQVTMMFWYRQQPGQSLTLIATANQGSEATYESGFVIDKFPISRPNLTFSTLTVSNMSPEDSSIYLCSGKQGTMNTEAFFGQGTRLTVV.

The sample holds a few counts of this clonotype. The chain recombines TRBV7-9 with TRBJ2-7, with D possibly being TRBD1 (5 bases). The V and J ends lost 3 bases and 0 bases respectively, with 12 bases between them. The CDR3 consists of 15 residues. Germline values: CDR1 SEHNR, CDR2 FQNEAQ (reference sequence). CDR3 DNA: TGTGCCAGCAGCTTCCCCGACAGTCCCTCCTACGAGCAGTACTTC. This sequence encodes CASSFPDSPSYEQYF.

The CDR3 DNA follows: TGTGCCACCAGCAGAGATGTAACAGCTATGAACATTCAGTACTTC. Amino acid sequence: CATSRDVTAMNIQYF. This sequence joins TRBV15 and TRBJ2-4; D is unresolved. Trimming shortened V by 0 bases and J by 7 bases, and 13 bases separated the two germline ends. Germline values: CDR1 LNHNV, CDR2 YYDKDF (reference sequence). The CDR3 is 15 amino acids.

V gene TRBV2 combines with J gene TRBJ2-5, with 10 bases identical to TRBD1. The CDR3 covers 15 residues. Germline V gene lookup returns CDR1 SNHLY and CDR2 FYNNEI. V shed 6 bases, J shed 5 bases, and the junction held 9 bases outside the gene matches. CDR3 loop: CASSDRDRGGETQYF. The DNA for the CDR3 is TGTGCCAGCAGCGACCGGGACAGGGGAGGGGAGACCCAGTACTTC.

This chain links TRBV2 with TRBJ2-5; D is perhaps TRBD2 (5 bases). The CDR3 contains 13 residues. Per germline, CDR1 SNHLY and CDR2 FYNNEI. The germline V and J ends were trimmed by 4 bases and 4 bases, with 10 bases remaining between them. The CDR3 sequence: CASSAGGGETQYF. The DNA for the CDR3 is TGTGCCAGCAGTGCCGGAGGAGGAGAGACCCAGTACTTC.

This clonotype was picked up many times. The chain links TRBV20-1 to TRBJ2-2; D may correspond to TRBD1 or TRBD2 (5 bases each). V was cut by 8 bases and J by 4 bases, with 17 bases left in between. This CDR3 spans 14 amino acids. Germline-derived CDR1 and CDR2 are DFQATT and SNEGSKA (reference sequence). CDR3 sequence (DNA): TGCAGTACGAGGGGTCCGACGAGCACCGGGGAGCTGTTTTTT. Translation: CSTRGPTSTGELFF.

This clonotype turned up a few times. J is TRBJ1-1 and V is TRBV5-6, with no clear D. The CDR3 covers 15 residues. Trimming stripped 5 bases from V and 7 bases from J, with 21 bases between. Germline V gene lookup returns CDR1 SGHDT and CDR2 YYEEEE. The CDR3 reads CASSPLRPYPGEAFF. The CDR3 nucleotides read TGTGCCAGCAGTCCTTTGCGCCCTTACCCTGGTGAAGCTTTCTTT.

This clonotype has ten or more counts. V gene TRBV20-1 combines with J gene TRBJ2-3, with TRBD2 matching over 12 bases. Germline V gives CDR1 DFQATT, CDR2 SNEGSKA (reference sequence). V trimming: 0 bases; J trimming: 6 bases; junction bases outside the gene matches: 10. The CDR3 covers 17 residues. CDR3 loop: CSARDTLAGGPRDTQYF. In nucleotides, the CDR3 is TGCAGTGCTAGAGATACCCTAGCGGGGGGGCCCAGGGATACGCAGTATTTT.

V and J are TRBV12-3 or TRBV12-4 and TRBJ2-1, with TRBD2 matching 11 bases. The CDR3 covers 13 residues. Losses at the gene ends were 7 bases for V and 7 bases for J; bases not matched to a gene: 3. This CDR3 reads CASNSGGANEQFF. CDR3 sequence (DNA): TGTGCCAGCAATAGCGGGGGGGCTAATGAGCAGTTCTTC.

This clonotype was counted between two and nine times. This chain uses TRBV20-1 with TRBJ2-3, with TRBD1 identical over 9 bases. CDR3 length: 15 amino acids. Per germline, CDR1 DFQATT and CDR2 SNEGSKA (reference sequence). Trimming removed 6 bases from V and 2 bases from J; junction bases left unmatched: 9. CDR3 sequence reads: CSAATGTGITDTQYF. The CDR3, as DNA: TGCAGTGCAGCAACCGGGACAGGGATCACAGATACGCAGTATTTT.

This clonotype was counted between two and nine times. The chain uses TRBV27 and TRBJ2-7; D is perhaps TRBD1 (6 bases). This CDR3 region has 18 residues. Trimming removed 5 bases at V and 3 bases at J, with 26 bases between. Germline values: CDR1 MNHEY, CDR2 SMNVEV (reference sequence). For the CDR3, the DNA is TGTGCCAGCAGTCCAAGACATAAACAGGGATATTATGGCTACGAGCAGTACTTC. This codes for CASSPRHKQGYYGYEQYF.

The rearrangement uses TRBV2 and TRBJ2-5, with TRBD1 as a possible D gene (6 bases). Deletions cut 7 bases from V and 7 bases from J, with 13 bases between. The germline V gene encodes CDR1 SNHLY and CDR2 FYNNEI. The CDR3 is made up of 12 amino acids. The CDR3 nucleotides read TGTGCCAGCACCGCAGTACAGGGGACCCAGTACTTC. Protein sequence: CASTAVQGTQYF. Filled out from reference TRBV2 and TRBJ2-5, the complete variable domain reads EPEVTQTPSHQVTQMGQEVILRCVPISNHLYFYWYRQILGQKVEFLVSFYNNEISEKSEIFDDQFSVERPDGSNFTLKIRSTKLEDSAMYFCASTAVQGTQYFGPGTRLLVL.

This clonotype was observed a handful of times. The rearrangement uses TRBV6-5 and TRBJ2-1, with TRBD2 matching 7 bases. Germline assignment: CDR1 MNHEY and CDR2 SVGAGI. V dropped 4 bases and J dropped 0; count of bases not matched to a gene: 9. This CDR3 contains 17 residues. CDR3 loop: CASSFYPGTISYNEQFF. The CDR3 DNA reads as TGTGCCAGCAGTTTTTACCCCGGGACTATCTCCTACAATGAGCAGTTCTTC.